The next 22 T cell receptor beta chains were all read from a single sample in a study of post-analysis software for immune sequencing data. Included in the TCR beta cDNA libraries were unique molecular identifiers. One entry per CDR3 protein, called by TCRdb with MiXCR from the PCR reads. The sample yields 450,000 to 700,000 distinct CDR3 sequences, roughly 47% seen once. These receptors' antigens are unknown. Study observations and caveats: A handful of TRBV segments were significantly more frequent in patients than in controls. TRBV5-6, TRBV5-1 and TRBV20-1 were among these segments.

Material for sequencing was blood. These receptors were obtained from a girl aged 5 to 17 with multiple sclerosis.

This rearrangement joins TRBV7-9 to TRBJ2-1; TRBD2 is a possible D gene (6 bases). This CDR3 has 14 amino acids. V lost 2 bases to trimming and J lost 8 bases, with 13 bases between them. The germline V gene encodes CDR1 SEHNR and CDR2 FQNEAQ (reference sequence). CDR3 nucleotides: TGTGCCAGCAGCTTATCGTCGGGAGTGGATGAGCAGTTCTTC. Residues: CASSLSSGVDEQFF.

V and J are TRBV12-3 or TRBV12-4 and TRBJ2-7, with TRBD2 matching over 7 bases. This CDR3 region has 16 residues. Unmatched junction bases numbered 10, after V lost 5 bases and J lost 0 bases. The CDR3: CASSPGLVRSSYEQYF. The CDR3 nucleotides read TGTGCCAGCAGTCCCGGACTAGTCAGGTCCTCCTACGAGCAGTACTTC.

V gene TRBV24-1 combines with J gene TRBJ1-5; 8 nucleotides align to TRBD1. This CDR3 spans 13 amino acids. CDR1 is KGHDR, CDR2 SFDVKD, per germline. J lost 5 bases, V lost 10 bases, and 6 bases had no gene match. Here the CDR3 DNA reads TGTGCCACACAACAGGGGGTACATCAGCCCCAGCATTTT. It is translated as CATQQGVHQPQHF.

The chain carries TRBV4-1 and TRBJ2-5; weak D call: TRBD1 (5 bases). V was cut by 1 base and J by 5 bases, with 11 bases left in between. This CDR3 region has 14 residues. Looked up from germline, CDR1 is MGHRA and CDR2 is YSYEKL. CDR3 region: CASSQVLGVETQYF. DNA of the CDR3: TGCGCCAGCAGCCAAGTATTAGGGGTGGAGACCCAGTACTTC.

This clonotype came up a few times. The chain carries TRBV7-9 and TRBJ2-3; D is undetermined. Germline V gene data show CDR1 as SEHNR and CDR2 as FQNEAQ (reference sequence). CDR3 length: 13 amino acids. The germline V and J ends were trimmed by 5 bases and 4 bases, with 10 bases remaining between them. The CDR3 loop reads CASSNGLPDTQYF. CDR3 nucleotides: TGTGCCAGCAGCAACGGGTTACCAGATACGCAGTATTTT. Full variable domain (missing parts from reference TRBV7-9 and TRBJ2-3): DTGVSQNPRHKITKRGQNVTFRCDPISEHNRLYWYRQTLGQGPEFLTYFQNEAQLEKSRLLSDRFSAERPKGSFSTLEIQRTEQGDSAMYLCASSNGLPDTQYFGPGTRLTVL.

The chain couples TRBV2 to TRBJ2-7, with TRBD2 as a possible D gene (6 bases). The ends were cut back, 4 bases at V and 4 bases at J, with 8 bases in the middle. The germline gives CDR1 SNHLY, CDR2 FYNNEI. The CDR3 is made up of 12 amino acids. The CDR3: CASSARGYEQYF. CDR3 in DNA: TGTGCCAGCAGTGCCCGGGGGTACGAGCAGTACTTC.

The V call is TRBV3-1, the J call TRBJ1-2, with TRBD1 identical over 11 bases. Trimming at V came to 4 bases and at J to 4 bases, leaving 8 bases not matched to a gene. The CDR3 has 16 residues. Germline CDR1 is LGHDT and CDR2 is YNNKEL (reference sequence). DNA of the CDR3: TGTGCCAGCAGCCCAGCCGGACAGGGGGCTCGCTATGGCTACACCTTC. Translation: CASSPAGQGARYGYTF.

The rearrangement joins TRBV6-6 to TRBJ2-5; D is perhaps TRBD1 (6 bases). Looked up from germline, CDR1 is MNHNY and CDR2 is SVGAGI (reference sequence). V was clipped by 7 bases and J by 0 bases, with 12 bases between them. The CDR3 covers 14 residues. This chain's CDR3 is CASKPTGNQETQYF. CDR3 DNA sequence: TGTGCCAGCAAACCCACAGGGAACCAAGAGACCCAGTACTTC.

This clonotype was counted only a few times. V is TRBV5-1 and J is TRBJ1-6, with unresolved D. The germline V gene has CDR1 SGHRS and CDR2 YFSETQ. The CDR3 sequence is 15 residues long. The V end lost 0 bases, the J end lost 7 bases, and 11 bases lay between the germline ends. The CDR3 loop reads CASSLGDSGNSPLHF. The CDR3 DNA follows: TGCGCCAGCAGCTTGGGAGATAGCGGAAATTCACCCCTCCACTTT.

The rearrangement uses TRBV27 and TRBJ2-1, with D possibly matching TRBD2 (6 bases). Trimming took 3 bases from V and 4 from J, leaving 16 bases between them. The germline V gene has CDR1 MNHEY and CDR2 SMNVEV (reference sequence). This CDR3 region has 16 residues. The CDR3 nucleotides read TGTGCCAGCAGTTTGACCGGGGGAAGGCTTTACAATGAGCAGTTCTTC. Translation: CASSLTGGRLYNEQFF.

The chain links TRBV12-3 or TRBV12-4 to TRBJ2-1; 7 bases align to TRBD2. After removal of 3 bases from V and 2 bases from J, the junction contained 10 bases not matched to a gene. The CDR3 is 17 amino acids. CDR3 sequence: CASSLGSSGAAYNEQFF. CDR3 DNA sequence: TGTGCCAGCAGTTTGGGAAGCAGCGGGGCAGCCTACAATGAGCAGTTCTTC.

This clonotype was recorded a few times. The chain employs TRBV12-3 or TRBV12-4 and TRBJ2-7; 11 nucleotides match TRBD1. V was pared by 5 bases and J by 6 bases, with 9 bases of the junction left unmatched. The CDR3 is 15 amino acids. CDR3 sequence: CASSLPGQGVGEQYF. The CDR3 DNA sequence: TGTGCCAGCAGTCTTCCGGGACAGGGGGTAGGCGAGCAGTACTTC.

This clonotype was picked up a small number of times. The chain uses TRBV2 and TRBJ2-3, with unresolved D. The germline V and J ends were trimmed by 0 bases and 4 bases, with 17 bases remaining between them. CDR3 size: 17 residues. Germline V gene lookup returns CDR1 SNHLY and CDR2 FYNNEI. CDR3: CASSEAESVEIPDTQYF. The CDR3 bases are TGTGCCAGCAGTGAAGCGGAGTCGGTAGAGATCCCAGATACGCAGTATTTT.

The J gene is TRBJ2-6, the V gene TRBV5-1; tentatively, D is TRBD2 (6 bases). CDR1 is SGHRS and CDR2 is YFSETQ in the germline V gene. The V end lost 5 bases, the J end lost 0 bases, and 15 bases lay between the germline ends. The CDR3 covers 17 residues. CDR3 loop: CASSSGTGASGANVLTF. CDR3 sequence (DNA): TGCGCCAGCAGTTCCGGGACGGGAGCCTCTGGGGCCAACGTCCTGACTTTC.

The chain has TRBV7-6 and TRBJ2-7, with D possibly matching TRBD1 (5 bases). The CDR3 covers 14 residues. V was pared by 5 bases and J by 5 bases, with 16 bases between. In germline, CDR1 is SGHVS, CDR2 FNYEAQ. CDR3 in DNA: TGTGCCAGCAGCCCGCGACAGAGAGGAGACGAGCAGTACTTC. Translated: CASSPRQRGDEQYF.

V gene TRBV4-1 combines with J gene TRBJ2-3; possibly TRBD2 for D (6 bases). V was trimmed by 1 base and J by 2 bases, leaving 16 bases between them. The CDR3 sequence is 17 residues long. Germline CDR1 is MGHRA and CDR2 is YSYEKL. CDR3 bases: TGCGCCAGCAGCCAAGTTTTCAGGAGGGTTGCCACAGATACGCAGTATTTT. It translates to CASSQVFRRVATDTQYF.

Comments on this clonotype: Germline and junction disagree at one end, which may indicate a read error. The chain is built from TRBV7-7 and TRBJ2-3, with TRBD2 matching 9 bases. The CDR3 has 15 residues. The germline CDR1 and CDR2 sequences are SSHAT and FNYEAQ (reference sequence). In DNA form, the CDR3 reads TGTGCTAGCAGCCTAGCGGGGCCGCCCACAGATACGCAGTATTTT. Translating it yields CASSLAGPPTDTQYF. The full variable domain, its missing parts supplied by reference TRBV7-7 and TRBJ2-3, is GAGVSQSPRYKVTKRGQDVTLRCDPISSHATLYWYQQALGQGPEFLTYFNYEAQPDKSGLPSDRFSAERPEGSISTLTIQRTEQRDSAMYRCASSLAGPPTDTQYFGPGTRLTVL.

This chain joins TRBV11-2 and TRBJ2-1; 10 nucleotides line up with TRBD1. CDR3 length: 17 residues. V shed 4 bases and J 7 bases; nucleotides not matched to a gene: 13. In germline, CDR1 is SGHAT, CDR2 FQNNGV. This CDR3 reads CASSSTDPGQGWNEQFF. CDR3 DNA: TGTGCCAGCAGCTCAACGGATCCGGGACAGGGGTGGAATGAGCAGTTCTTC.

This clonotype has more than one count but fewer than ten. V is TRBV9 and J is TRBJ2-1; 10 bases fit TRBD2. Trimming took 7 bases from V and 5 from J; bases not matched to a gene: 9. This CDR3 region has 15 residues. Germline CDR1 reads SGDLS; CDR2 reads YYNGEE. CDR3 DNA: TGTGCCAGCCAAGCCCGAGCGGGGGGGAACAATGAGCAGTTCTTC. As protein: CASQARAGGNNEQFF.

This clonotype was seen a few times. The rearrangement joins TRBV12-3 or TRBV12-4 to TRBJ2-1; D remains ambiguous. This CDR3 is built from 10 residues. Trimming removed 5 bases from V and 12 bases from J, with 8 bases in between. The CDR3 protein is CASSGVVQFF. In nucleotides, the CDR3 is TGTGCCAGCAGTGGTGTGGTGCAGTTCTTC.

This sequence joins TRBV11-2 and TRBJ1-5; 9 bases align to TRBD1. Trimming cost V 1 base and J 3 bases; bases outside gene matches: 7. Germline V gene lookup returns CDR1 SGHAT and CDR2 FQNNGV. The CDR3 extends over 17 amino acids. The CDR3 region is CASSLGTGAGHNQPQHF. The CDR3, as DNA: TGTGCCAGCAGCTTAGGGACAGGGGCGGGCCACAATCAGCCCCAGCATTTT.

The sample holds a few counts of this clonotype. The chain employs TRBV4-1 and TRBJ2-7; D possibly corresponds to TRBD1 (5 bases). The germline V gene encodes CDR1 MGHRA and CDR2 YSYEKL. The CDR3 extends over 17 amino acids. V dropped 0 bases and J dropped 4 bases, with 19 bases sitting between them. The CDR3, as DNA: TGCGCCAGCAGCCAAGATCTAGGACATCTCTATAATTACGAGCAGTACTTC. Its protein is CASSQDLGHLYNYEQYF.